The rows below give T cell receptor beta chains drawn from one sample of a study of CD8+ T cells in alopecia areata. TCRdb keeps only in-frame clones here, not all; method: immunoSEQ multiplex PCR. Of 90,000 to 150,000 clones listed, around 56% are singletons. Specimen: CD4+ T cells sorted from blood, collected at week 4, from a patient treated with tofacitinib. Every receptor here comes from a human donor with alopecia areata. Each CDR3 is given with its conserved first and last residue. D genes are given only for firm matches. Only some rows state a clone size, as once, few, many or a class for expanded clones.

size | J | V | D | CDR3 | DNA
. | TRBJ1-1 | TRBV29-1 | . | CSVPLGSMDGEAFF | TGCAGCGTCCCCCTGGGTTCGATGGATGGTGAAGCTTTCTTT
few | TRBJ2-5 | TRBV2 | . | CASSERPTQETQYF | TGTGCCAGCAGTGAAAGACCGACCCAAGAGACCCAGTACTTC
. | TRBJ2-1 | TRBV6-5 | . | CASMRGQYNEQFF | TGTGCCAGCATGAGGGGCCAGTACAATGAGCAGTTCTTC
. | TRBJ1-1 | TRBV2 | . | CASSDVSMNTEAFF | TGTGCCAGCAGTGACGTCTCTATGAACACTGAAGCTTTCTTT
many | TRBJ1-5 | TRBV18 | . | CASSPSDRSNQPQHF | TGTGCCAGCTCACCATCGGACAGAAGCAATCAGCCCCAGCATTTT
few | TRBJ1-5 | TRBV19 | . | CASSMGLLGQPQHF | TGTGCCAGTAGTATGGGGCTCTTGGGACAGCCCCAGCATTTT
. | TRBJ1-3 | TRBV30 | TRBD1 | CAWTYTGGLGGNTIYF | TGTGCCTGGACCTACACAGGGGGATTAGGCGGAAACACCATATATTTT
. | TRBJ1-5 | TRBV29-1 | . | CSVEEGSNQPQHF | TGCAGCGTTGAAGAGGGGAGCAATCAGCCCCAGCATTTT
. | TRBJ1-2 | TRBV5-1 | . | CASSLGANYGYTF | TGCGCCAGCAGCTTGGGGGCGAACTATGGCTACACCTTC
few | TRBJ1-3 | TRBV9 | . | CASSPRLGTSSGNTIYF | TGTGCCAGCAGCCCCCGTCTGGGAACGAGCTCTGGAAACACCATATATTTT
. | TRBJ1-1 | TRBV30 | . | CALEGYTEAFF | TGTGCCCTGGAAGGCTACACTGAAGCTTTCTTT
. | TRBJ2-5 | TRBV30 | . | CAWSVSTETQYF | TGTGCCTGGAGTGTATCGACAGAGACCCAGTACTTC
few | TRBJ2-7 | TRBV7-2 | . | CASSPRGGTGSYEQYF | TGTGCCAGCAGCCCCCGCGGAGGGACTGGCTCCTACGAGCAGTACTTC
. | TRBJ2-7 | TRBV29-1 | TRBD1 | CSAAGQGRDEQYF | TGCAGCGCCGCCGGACAGGGTAGGGACGAGCAGTACTTC
. | TRBJ2-7 | TRBV19 | TRBD1 | CASSPTGQGSYEQYF | TGTGCCAGTAGCCCTACGGGACAGGGCTCCTACGAGCAGTACTTC
few | TRBJ2-1 | TRBV6-5 | . | CASSYRSGIGNEQFF | TGTGCCAGCAGTTACCGTTCGGGGATAGGCAATGAGCAGTTCTTC
many | TRBJ2-4 | TRBV2 | . | CASSVGRNIQYF | TGTGCCAGCAGTGTGGGCAGAAACATTCAGTACTTC
. | TRBJ1-2 | TRBV27 | TRBD1 | CASSNQGVGGYTF | TGTGCCAGCAGTAATCAGGGGGTGGGAGGCTACACCTTC
. | TRBJ2-4 | TRBV20-1 | . | CSASREGIQYF | TGCAGTGCTAGCCGAGAGGGCATTCAGTACTTC
once | TRBJ1-2 | TRBV6-1 | . | CASSERGETYGYTF | TGTGCCAGCAGTGAACGTGGAGAGACCTATGGCTACACCTTC
few | TRBJ1-1 | TRBV29-1 | TRBD1 | CSYFTGVPGDTEAFF | TGCAGCTACTTCACAGGGGTCCCGGGGGACACTGAAGCTTTCTTT
. | TRBJ2-5 | TRBV7-9 | TRBD1 | CASSSDRATQYF | TGTGCCAGCAGCTCCGACAGGGCGACCCAGTACTTC
. | TRBJ2-7 | TRBV30 | . | CAWSLGSSYEQYF | TGTGCCTGGAGCCTCGGGTCCTCCTACGAGCAGTACTTC
. | TRBJ2-4 | TRBV18 | . | CASSPPTAPGAKNIQYF | TGTGCCAGCTCACCACCGACCGCTCCCGGGGCCAAAAACATTCAGTACTTC
. | TRBJ1-1 | TRBV4-1 | . | CASSTQEDRPNTEAFF | TGCGCCAGCAGCACCCAGGAAGACAGACCGAACACTGAAGCTTTCTTT
. | TRBJ2-2 | TRBV9 | TRBD2 | CASSPRGAGTTGELFF | TGTGCCAGCAGCCCGCGGGGGGCCGGGACCACCGGGGAGCTGTTTTTT
. | TRBJ1-4 | TRBV6-1 | . | CATPRRATNEKLFF | TGTGCCACCCCACGGAGGGCAACTAATGAAAAACTGTTTTTT
few | TRBJ1-1 | TRBV5-1 | . | CASSLLTANTEAFF | TGCGCCAGCAGCCTACTAACAGCTAACACTGAAGCTTTCTTT
. | TRBJ1-4 | TRBV30 | . | CAWSGTSTNEKLFF | TGTGCCTGGAGTGGGACATCAACTAATGAAAAACTGTTTTTT
medium-sized | TRBJ1-1 | TRBV29-1 | . | CSVVPRNTEAFF | TGCAGCGTTGTACCCAGAAACACTGAAGCTTTCTTT
. | TRBJ2-6 | TRBV29-1 | . | CSAVVGQGANVLTF | TGCAGCGCGGTAGTTGGACAGGGGGCCAACGTCCTGACTTTC
few | TRBJ1-1 | TRBV2 | TRBD1 | CASSRQGAKNTEAFF | TGTGCCAGCAGTCGGCAGGGGGCAAAGAACACTGAAGCTTTCTTT
once | TRBJ1-6 | TRBV9 | TRBD1 | CASSVDGTGNSPLHF | TGTGCCAGCAGCGTAGACGGGACAGGGAACTCACCCCTCCACTTT
. | TRBJ1-2 | TRBV7-8 | . | CASSPRPRETNYGYTF | TGTGCCAGCAGCCCGCGCCCGAGGGAGACTAACTATGGCTACACCTTC
. | TRBJ1-3 | TRBV29-1 | TRBD1 | CSATYIQGVYGNTIYF | TGCAGCGCGACCTACATACAGGGGGTGTATGGAAACACCATATATTTT
. | TRBJ1-1 | TRBV29-1 | . | CSVRQAGNTEAFF | TGCAGCGTCCGACAGGCGGGGAACACTGAAGCTTTCTTT
. | TRBJ1-2 | TRBV30 | TRBD1 | CAWSVGQGYGYTF | TGTGCCTGGAGCGTCGGACAGGGATATGGCTACACCTTC
. | TRBJ2-7 | TRBV5-4 | TRBD2 | CASSLAQLAGSVSYEQYF | TGTGCCAGCAGCCTAGCCCAACTAGCGGGGAGTGTCTCCTACGAGCAGTACTTC
few | TRBJ1-4 | TRBV29-1 | TRBD1 | CSVEGQGKEKLFF | TGCAGCGTTGAGGGACAGGGGAAAGAAAAACTGTTTTTT
. | TRBJ1-4 | TRBV30 | TRBD1 | CAWSRDRLQLFF | TGTGCCTGGAGTCGGGACAGGCTACAACTGTTTTTT
. | TRBJ2-5 | TRBV5-1 | . | CASSPQTGGGTQYF | TGCGCCAGCAGCCCTCAGACCGGGGGCGGGACCCAGTACTTC
few | TRBJ2-5 | TRBV29-1 | . | CSVLSIYQETQYF | TGCAGCGTGTTGTCCATTTATCAGGAGACCCAGTACTTC
. | TRBJ2-4 | TRBV5-4 | . | CASSSGRGMKNIQYF | TGTGCCAGCAGCTCTGGTCGGGGTATGAAAAACATTCAGTACTTC
. | TRBJ1-1 | TRBV6-5 | . | CASSYSWTANTEAFF | TGTGCCAGCAGTTACTCGTGGACGGCGAACACTGAAGCTTTCTTT
few | TRBJ1-2 | TRBV19 | . | CASRKEGNGYTF | TGTGCCAGTAGGAAGGAGGGGAATGGCTACACCTTC
. | TRBJ2-6 | TRBV5-1 | . | CASSRSSGANVLTF | TGCGCCAGCAGCAGGTCTTCTGGGGCCAACGTCCTGACTTTC
. | TRBJ1-2 | TRBV15 | TRBD1 | CATSRAGQGAFGYTF | TGTGCCACCAGCAGAGCCGGACAGGGGGCGTTTGGCTACACCTTC
. | TRBJ1-1 | TRBV30 | . | CAWSWGQTGITEAFF | TGTGCCTGGAGTTGGGGCCAAACAGGGATCACTGAAGCTTTCTTT
. | TRBJ2-5 | TRBV29-1 | . | CSIRQQETQYF | TGCAGCATCAGACAGCAAGAGACCCAGTACTTC
. | TRBJ1-1 | TRBV11-2 | . | CASSPPGGETEAFF | TGTGCCAGCAGCCCCCCTGGGGGTGAGACTGAAGCTTTCTTT